This TCR beta chain was observed in a study of cytomegalovirus exposure and HLA in healthy donors. General study points: The authors listed 164 TCR beta chains as cytomegalovirus-associated. In a later analysis, HLA-associated beta chains showed higher expansion and lower generation probabilities than comparable chains.

CDR3 length: 13 residues. Germline CDR1 and CDR2: GTSNPN and SVGIG (reference sequence). V lost 1 base to trimming and J lost 7 bases; unmatched junction nucleotides: 2. The PCR employed 60 Vbeta primers together with 13 Jbeta primers. Method: immunoSEQ multiplex PCR; TCRdb's copy keeps in-frame clones and lacks some. The data show 95,000 to 100,000 clones, roughly 70% seen once. By sample fraction, this clone is medium-sized. As yet, its antigen is unknown. Sequencing was done on a sample of PBMCs. The receptor comes from a male donor in good health and CMV-seronegative. This chain connects TRBV30 to TRBJ1-4; TRBD1 matches 8 bases. CDR3 amino acids: CAWSADRGEKLFF. The CDR3 DNA sequence: TGTGCCTGGAGTGCCGACAGGGGTGAAAAACTGTTTTTT.